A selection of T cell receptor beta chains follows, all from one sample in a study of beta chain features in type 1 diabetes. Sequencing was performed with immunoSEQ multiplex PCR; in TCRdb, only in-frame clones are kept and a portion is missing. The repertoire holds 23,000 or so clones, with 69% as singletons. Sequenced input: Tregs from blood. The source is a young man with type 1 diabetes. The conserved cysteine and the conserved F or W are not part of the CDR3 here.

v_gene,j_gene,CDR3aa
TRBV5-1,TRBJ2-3,ASSSEGDTQY
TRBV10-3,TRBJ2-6,AISLQGSGANVLT
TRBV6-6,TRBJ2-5,ASSYLGGQETQY
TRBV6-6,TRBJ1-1,ASRTPGQGKGTEAF
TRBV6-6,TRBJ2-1,ASGEGLAAYNEQF
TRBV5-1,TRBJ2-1,ASRVQGLSEQF
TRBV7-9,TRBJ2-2,ASSYPGGGATGELF
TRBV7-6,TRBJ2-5,ASSLALAGQTQY
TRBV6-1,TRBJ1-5,ASRGPNNQPQH
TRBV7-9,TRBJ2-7,ASSLGLAGVEQY
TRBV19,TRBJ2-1,ASRQVPSDNEQF
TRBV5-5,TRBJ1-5,ASSDRGNQPQH
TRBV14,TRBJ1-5,ASSQDGGIFNQPQH
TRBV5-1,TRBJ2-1,ASSLVVSGIEQF
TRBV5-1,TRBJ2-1,ASSSGPGVFNEQF
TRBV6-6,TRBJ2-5,ASSLTGEETQY
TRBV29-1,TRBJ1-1,SVVFYTEAF
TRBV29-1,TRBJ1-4,SVPAAGSEKLF
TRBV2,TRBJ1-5,ASSATGDNQPQH
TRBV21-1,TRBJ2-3,ASSPSPSGGLSTDTQY
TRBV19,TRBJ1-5,ASRGSGQLNQPQH
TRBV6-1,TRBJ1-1,ASLLTGATNTEAF
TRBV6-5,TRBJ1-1,ASSLPGGVRAF
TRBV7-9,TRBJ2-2,ASSWTSGGTGELF
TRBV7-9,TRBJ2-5,ASSLAWTGQETQY
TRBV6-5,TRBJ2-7,ASSHPAAGEGEQY
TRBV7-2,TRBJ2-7,ASSLSGGFYEQY
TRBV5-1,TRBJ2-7,ASSQTGASYEQY
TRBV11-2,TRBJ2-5,ASSPTGGETQY
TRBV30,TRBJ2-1,AWTPPGLAYNEQF
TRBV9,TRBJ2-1,ASSVGLAGGLHNEQF
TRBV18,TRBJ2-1,ASSPLVSSYNEQF
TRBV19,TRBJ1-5,ASTTGVSNQPQH
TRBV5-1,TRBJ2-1,ASSLASGTFNEQF
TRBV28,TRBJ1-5,ASTQGQGHQPQH
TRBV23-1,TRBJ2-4,ASSPRGLAGEELAKNIQY
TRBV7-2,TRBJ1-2,ASSIQGYGYT
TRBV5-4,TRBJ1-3,ASSLGQGIGNTIY
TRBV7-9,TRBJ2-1,ASPRDSSYNEQF
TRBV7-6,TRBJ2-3,ASSPTSGAPYTQY
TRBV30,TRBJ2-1,ALSSLAGGPHEQF